These 10 T cell receptor beta chains came from one sample sequenced in a study of T cell responses to AZD1222 COVID-19 vaccine. Produced via immunoSEQ multiplex PCR; TCRdb's table is partial and in-frame only. In the table there are about 180,000 clones, roughly 87% of which are singletons. This specimen was peripheral blood, taken on day 0 of AZD1222 vaccination. Every receptor here comes from an adult in good health.

This chain joins TRBV15 and TRBJ2-7; 16 nucleotides agree with TRBD2. J gave up 4 bases and V 2 bases, and 8 bases lay outside the gene matches. The CDR3 loop spans 18 amino acids. Germline CDR1 and CDR2: LNHNV and YYDKDF (reference sequence). The CDR3 sequence is CATSRTPGLAGGTYEQYF. CDR3 sequence (DNA): TGTGCCACCAGCAGAACTCCGGGACTAGCGGGAGGGACTTACGAGCAGTACTTC.

The CDR3 bases are TGTGCCAGCAGTGAAGTCACGCCAAGAGAAACTGAAGCTTTCTTT. This encodes CASSEVTPRETEAFF. The V and J genes are TRBV6-1 and TRBJ1-1; D is undetermined. The germline V gene encodes CDR1 MNHNS and CDR2 SASEGT. CDR3 size: 15 residues. Trimming stripped 1 base from V and 5 bases from J, with 14 bases between.

The chain carries TRBV2 and TRBJ2-3, with D possibly TRBD2 on 6 matching bases. CDR1 is SNHLY, CDR2 FYNNEI, per germline. The V end lost 5 bases, the J end lost 4 bases, and 13 bases lay between the germline ends. The CDR3 runs to 14 residues. Here the CDR3 DNA reads TGTGCCAGCAGTCAGACTAGAATGCCAGATACGCAGTATTTT. This translates into CASSQTRMPDTQYF.

This clone was picked up one time. The rearrangement joins TRBV5-1 to TRBJ2-1; 13 nucleotides agree with TRBD2. Germline-derived CDR1 and CDR2 are SGHRS and YFSETQ. The CDR3 runs to 17 residues. The ends lost 3 bases at V and 7 bases at J; junction bases unmatched: 10. The CDR3 coding sequence is TGCGCCAGCAGCTGGACTAGCGGGAGTCCCGCCGGGAATGAGCAGTTCTTC. Its translation is CASSWTSGSPAGNEQFF. Full variable domain (missing parts from reference TRBV5-1 and TRBJ2-1): KAGVTQTPRYLIKTRGQQVTLSCSPISGHRSVSWYQQTPGQGLQFLFEYFSETQRNKGNFPGRFSGRQFSNSRSEMNVSTLELGDSALYLCASSWTSGSPAGNEQFFGPGTRLTVL.

The rearrangement joins TRBV6-5 to TRBJ2-7; D is uncertain. Between the trimmed V and J ends, which lost 4 bases and 5 bases, there was a span of 21 bases. This CDR3 region has 16 residues. In germline, CDR1 is MNHEY, CDR2 SVGAGI. In DNA form, the CDR3 reads TGTGCCAGCAGTTCAGGTTTGCAGGCTTTGCAGGACGAGCAGTACTTC. It is translated as CASSSGLQALQDEQYF.

The J gene is TRBJ2-1, the V gene TRBV19, with D possibly being TRBD2 (5 bases). From germline, CDR1 is LNHDA and CDR2 SQIVND (reference sequence). The CDR3 runs 14 residues. The V end was cut by 3 bases, the J end by 6 bases, with 12 bases between. For the CDR3, the DNA is TGTGCCAGTAGTATGATGGGCCGGGGCAATGAGCAGTTCTTC. Translating it yields CASSMMGRGNEQFF.

V usage is TRBV19 and J usage is TRBJ2-2; TRBD1 is a possible D gene (5 bases). The V and J ends lost 7 bases and 6 bases respectively, with 12 bases between them. The length of the CDR3 is 13 residues. The germline CDR1 and CDR2 sequences are LNHDA and SQIVND (reference sequence). The CDR3 spells CASKQETPGELFF. CDR3 in DNA: TGTGCCAGTAAACAGGAGACCCCCGGGGAGCTGTTTTTT.

The chain carries TRBV11-2 and TRBJ1-1, with no clear D. The CDR3 is 16 amino acids. V lost 5 bases and J lost 0, with 16 bases in between. Per the germline V gene, CDR1 is SGHAT and CDR2 is FQNNGV. DNA for the CDR3: TGTGCCAGCAGCGGAAGAACACAGAACATGAACACTGAAGCTTTCTTT. It specifies CASSGRTQNMNTEAFF.

The CDR3 DNA sequence: TGTGCCAGCAGCCCCTTCCGGGACAGAATACAAGAGACCCAGTACTTC. Protein sequence: CASSPFRDRIQETQYF. The chain has TRBV11-2 and TRBJ2-5, with TRBD1 identical over 7 bases. This CDR3 contains 16 residues. Per germline, CDR1 SGHAT and CDR2 FQNNGV. Germline trimming cut 5 bases from V and 2 bases from J; bases unmatched to any gene: 11. Using reference TRBV11-2 and TRBJ2-5 for the parts outside the CDR3, the full variable domain is EAGVAQSPRYKIIEKRQSVAFWCNPISGHATLYWYQQILGQGPKLLIQFQNNGVVDDSQLPKDRFSAERLKGVDSTLKIQPAKLEDSAVYLCASSPFRDRIQETQYFGPGTRLLVL.

The gene calls are TRBV6-4 and TRBJ1-3; D is unclear. There are 15 residues in the CDR3. The germline CDR1 and CDR2 sequences are MRHNA and SNTAGT. The V gene lost 2 bases and the J gene lost 0 bases, with 8 bases spanning the gap. CDR3 sequence (DNA): TGTGCCAGCAGTGACAGGATGAGCTCTGGAAACACCATATATTTT. It encodes CASSDRMSSGNTIYF.